This T cell receptor beta chain originates from a study of T cells expressing NK-cell markers. Turning to the study itself: Sorted CD3+CD56+NKG2C+, CD3+CD56+NKG2C- and CD3+CD56-NKG2C+ T cells supplied TCR beta repertoires. HCMV seropositivity characterized seven of the eight sequenced donors, and seronegativity one. General study findings and limits: A range of about 1.0-7.0% of CD8+ T cells consisted of dominant NKG2C+ clonotypes in six donors.

Concerning this clonotype: The antigen remains unidentified.

TCRdb re-called the 5' RACE reads and gives one entry per CDR3 protein, without DNA. The repertoire table contains about 260,000 distinct CDR3 sequences. The CDR3 loop spans 18 amino acids. From germline, CDR1 is LGHNA and CDR2 YSLEER. The material sequenced was blood T cells: a sorted CD56 or NKG2C T cell subset, CD4+ or CD8+ T cells, or bulk PBMC T cells (not recorded which). This chain joins TRBV4-3 and TRBJ2-1; TCRdb lists TRBD1, though no DNA is available to test this call. This receptor was identified in a man aged 18 to 30 in good health. The CDR3 region is CASSQDKARYREVDEQFF.